The entry that follows covers one T cell receptor (beta chain) sequence. Donors showed nominal health when sampled, although they likely had unrecorded immune exposures. The primer mix had 60 Vbeta and 13 Jbeta primers. TCRdb's copy holds only in-frame clones and misses some; the assay was immunoSEQ multiplex PCR. The sample lists more than 100,000 clones; 15% were seen once. The data originate from a study of cytomegalovirus exposure and HLA in healthy donors. The CDR3 runs to 13 residues. V lost 5 bases and J lost 4, with 11 bases in between. CDR1 SEHNR and CDR2 FQNEAQ come from the germline V gene (reference sequence).

This sequence joins TRBV7-9 and TRBJ1-1, with a possible D match to TRBD1 (6 bases). The TCR comes from a woman younger than 35 in good health and CMV-seronegative. Sequenced input: PBMCs. The CDR3 bases are TGTGCCAGCAGCGACAGGCATTTCACTGAAGCTTTCTTT. Encoded protein: CASSDRHFTEAFF.